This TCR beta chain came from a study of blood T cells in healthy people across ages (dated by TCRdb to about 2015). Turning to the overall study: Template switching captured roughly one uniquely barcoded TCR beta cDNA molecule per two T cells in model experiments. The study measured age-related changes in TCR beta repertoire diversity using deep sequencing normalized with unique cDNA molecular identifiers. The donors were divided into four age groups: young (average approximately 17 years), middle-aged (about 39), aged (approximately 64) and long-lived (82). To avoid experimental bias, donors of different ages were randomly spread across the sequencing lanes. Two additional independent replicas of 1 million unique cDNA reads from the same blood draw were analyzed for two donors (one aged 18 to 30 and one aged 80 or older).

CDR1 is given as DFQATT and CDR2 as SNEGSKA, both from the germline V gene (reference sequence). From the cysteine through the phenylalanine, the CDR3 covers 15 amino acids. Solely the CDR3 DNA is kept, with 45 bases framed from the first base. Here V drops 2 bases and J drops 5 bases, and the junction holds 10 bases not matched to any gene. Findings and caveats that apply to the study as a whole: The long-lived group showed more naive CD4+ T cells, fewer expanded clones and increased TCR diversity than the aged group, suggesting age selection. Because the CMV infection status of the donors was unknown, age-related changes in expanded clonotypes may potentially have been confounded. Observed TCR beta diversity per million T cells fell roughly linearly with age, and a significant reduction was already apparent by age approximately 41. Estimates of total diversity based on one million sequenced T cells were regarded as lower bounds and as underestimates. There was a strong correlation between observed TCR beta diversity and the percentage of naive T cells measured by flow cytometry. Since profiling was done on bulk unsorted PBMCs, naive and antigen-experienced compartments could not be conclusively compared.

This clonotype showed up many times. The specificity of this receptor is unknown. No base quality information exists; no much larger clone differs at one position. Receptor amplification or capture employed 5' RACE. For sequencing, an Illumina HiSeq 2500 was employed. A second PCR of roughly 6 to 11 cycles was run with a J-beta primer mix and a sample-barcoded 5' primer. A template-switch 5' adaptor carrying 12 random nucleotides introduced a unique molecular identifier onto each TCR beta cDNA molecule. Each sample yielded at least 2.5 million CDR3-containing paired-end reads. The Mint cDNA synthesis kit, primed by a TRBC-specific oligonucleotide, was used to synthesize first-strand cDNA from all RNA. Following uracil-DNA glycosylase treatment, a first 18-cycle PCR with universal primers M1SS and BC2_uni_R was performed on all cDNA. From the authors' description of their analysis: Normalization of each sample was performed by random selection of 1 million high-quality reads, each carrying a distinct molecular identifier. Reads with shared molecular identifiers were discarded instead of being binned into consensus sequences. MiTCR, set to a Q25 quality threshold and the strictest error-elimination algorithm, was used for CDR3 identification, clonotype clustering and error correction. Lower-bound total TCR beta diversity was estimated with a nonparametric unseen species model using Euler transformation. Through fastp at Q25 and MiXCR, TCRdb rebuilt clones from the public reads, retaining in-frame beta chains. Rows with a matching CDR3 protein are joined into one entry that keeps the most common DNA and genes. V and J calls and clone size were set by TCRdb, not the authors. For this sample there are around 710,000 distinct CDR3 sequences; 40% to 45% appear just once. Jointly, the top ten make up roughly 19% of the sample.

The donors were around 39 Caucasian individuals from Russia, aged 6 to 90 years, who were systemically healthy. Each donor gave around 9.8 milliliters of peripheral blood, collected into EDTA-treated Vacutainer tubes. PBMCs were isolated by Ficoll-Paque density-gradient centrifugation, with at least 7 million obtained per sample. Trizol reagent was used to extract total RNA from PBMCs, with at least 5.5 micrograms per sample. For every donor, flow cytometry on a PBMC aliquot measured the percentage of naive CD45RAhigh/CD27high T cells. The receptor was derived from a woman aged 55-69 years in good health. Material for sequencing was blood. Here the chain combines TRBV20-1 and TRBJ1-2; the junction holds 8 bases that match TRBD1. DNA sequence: TGCAGTGCTAGATTTCCAGGGGGCGGCAGGTATGGCTACACCTTC. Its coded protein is CSARFPGGGRYGYTF.